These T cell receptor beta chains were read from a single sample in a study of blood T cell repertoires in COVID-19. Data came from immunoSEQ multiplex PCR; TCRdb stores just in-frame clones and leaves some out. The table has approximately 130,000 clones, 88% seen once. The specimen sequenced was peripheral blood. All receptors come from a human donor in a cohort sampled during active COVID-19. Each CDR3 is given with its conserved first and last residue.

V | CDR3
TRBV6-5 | CASSFTGQGGYTF
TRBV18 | CASSPTGQGSSPLHF
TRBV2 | CASSNPDSSNSYEQYF
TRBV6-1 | CASSETAGTGGGEQYF
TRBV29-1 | CSVEGKTGAPYEQYF
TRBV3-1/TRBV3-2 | CASSHTGLGNQPQHF
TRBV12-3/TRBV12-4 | CASRLTGQETQYF
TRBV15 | CATSRDKGQETQYF
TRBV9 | CASSVSGSSYNEQFF
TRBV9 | CASSVGTDLNTEAFF
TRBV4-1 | CASSLGTEVNEQFF
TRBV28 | CASRGRSTDTQYF
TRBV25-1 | CASTLGGWAYNEQFF
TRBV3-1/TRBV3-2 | CASSHSASGPDTQYF
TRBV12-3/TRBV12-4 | CASSLLDEQFF
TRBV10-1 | CASRPGTGVETQYF
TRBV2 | CASKATGAEDTQYF
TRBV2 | CASSGQYEQYF
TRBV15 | CATSRSTVANTGELFF
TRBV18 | CASSPRDTLVRNYGYTF
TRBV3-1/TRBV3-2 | CASSDRGLGVYEQYF
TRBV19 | CASKESGGGAYNEQFF
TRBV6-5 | CASSLAGGSTDTQYF
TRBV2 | CASSPGQGNEKLFF